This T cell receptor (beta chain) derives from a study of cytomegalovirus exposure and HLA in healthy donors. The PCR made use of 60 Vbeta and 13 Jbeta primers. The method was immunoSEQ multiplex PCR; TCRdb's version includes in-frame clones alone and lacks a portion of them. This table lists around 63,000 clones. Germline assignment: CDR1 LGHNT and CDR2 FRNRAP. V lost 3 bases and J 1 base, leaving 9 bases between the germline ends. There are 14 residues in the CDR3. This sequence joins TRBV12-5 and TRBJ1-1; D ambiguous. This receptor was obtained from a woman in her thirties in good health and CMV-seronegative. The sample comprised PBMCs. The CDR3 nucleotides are TGTGCTAGTGGTTTTTTTGGCTCGAACACTGAAGCTTTCTTT. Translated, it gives CASGFFGSNTEAFF.